This T cell receptor (beta chain) was sequenced in a study of T cell responses to AZD1222 COVID-19 vaccine (dated by TCRdb to about 2021). For the wider study: Because spike-specific TCR depth and breadth did not differ between the two schedules, AZD1222 recipients who got a second dose at roughly 4 weeks were pooled with those who got a second dose at roughly 12 weeks. TCR sequencing was performed for 230 to 250 trial participants, of whom around 200 were given two doses of AZD1222 and 26 were given two doses of MenACWY control vaccine. Enrollment into the trials was organized by age into subgroups of 18-55, 56-69 and 70-plus years, and those subgroups contained around 150, 28 and 57 TCR-sequenced participants, respectively. The paper as a whole reports these results and caveats: Vaccine-associated CD4 TCRs spanned the whole spike protein, with dominant responses in regions 160-218 and 743-854. After two AZD1222 doses, spike-specific TCR breadth and depth were significantly higher than at day 0 and than in MenACWY recipients. Because no day 14 peak-response samples were available, the repertoires could be characterized only after the peak T cell response. Conclusions about previously exposed vaccinees were limited because only six AZD1222 recipients were SARS-CoV-2 seropositive at baseline. Epitopes outside the regions mutated in the B.1.351 and B.1.1.7 variants were reportedly recognized by nearly half of the unique spike-specific TCRs. In the small 56-69-year group, the increase in depth fell short of significance, most likely because of low power. Participants were mostly white British, with more females than males. The authors suggested clonal diversity may have been underestimated.

Taken with the paper, the label for time point translates to: baseline before first vaccination. The vaccinee samples were drawn from two UK trials, COV001 and COV002, one of which was a single-blind randomized controlled phase 2/3 trial testing AZD1222 (ChAdOx1 nCoV-19) in healthy adults. Trial participant PBMC samples were collected at day 0 and day 28 after the second dose for TCRbeta chain sequencing. From the germline V gene, CDR1 is SGHTS and CDR2 is YDEGEE. The trim is 2 bases for V and 1 base for J, with a gap of 9 bases between the germline ends. The CDR3 covers 14 residues, taking in both the cysteine and the phenylalanine. Only the CDR3 part of the read is kept: 42 bases, read in frame from the first base. As for this clone: The antigen this receptor binds is unknown. No much larger clone is present one base from it, and per-base qualities are unavailable.

The CDR3 regions of human TCRbeta chains were analyzed by immunosequencing. Per the source publication's procedure: Repertoire TCRs were checked for matches against a reference library of SARS-CoV-2-specific TCRs that had been generated using the MIRA antigen-specificity platform. Breadth meant the fraction of unique TCRs that were SARS-CoV-2-associated, whereas depth meant the fraction of total T cells that were SARS-CoV-2-associated. Using the MIRA data, each spike-specific TCR was mapped to the spike region that the TCR reacts to and placed in a CD4 or CD8 class. Log10-transformed breadth and depth values were compared by one-way ANOVA with Sidak's multiple comparisons tests. TCRdb stores this immuneACCESS table with in-frame sequences only. Part of the clones is absent; in the studies checked, under half of the shortfall reflects unresolved V genes, and no reason is known for the rest. D and trimming come from the DNA, and the V and J calls and clone size come from that table. The sample data list 80,000 to 95,000 clones, and around 89% of these were observed just once. Over 5.5% of the sample is held by the ten biggest clonotypes.

The chain employs TRBV5-8 and TRBJ1-1, and TRBD1 may be the D gene, going by 5 matching bases. The material was peripheral blood, obtained on day 0 of AZD1222 vaccination. The receptor was derived from an adult in good health. In nucleotide form, the sequence is TGTGCCAGCAGCTTTGGGACTACGAACACTGAAGCTTTCTTT. This encodes CASSFGTTNTEAFF.